This entry lists 30 T cell receptor beta chains sequenced from one sample in a study of identical twins. TCRdb ran MiXCR on the 5' RACE reads and lists one entry per CDR3 protein. The sample has approximately 410,000 distinct CDR3 sequences; roughly 20% are singletons. Sequenced material: naive T cells sorted from blood. The receptors stem from a man aged 45-65 years in good health.

This clonotype was recorded at least ten times. DNA for the CDR3: TGTGCCAGCAGCGTAGGTCCGCAGAACACTGAAGCTTTCTTT. Amino acids: CASSVGPQNTEAFF. V is TRBV9 and J is TRBJ1-1, with D unresolved. V was trimmed by 0 bases and J by 1 base, leaving 7 bases between them. The CDR3 loop spans 14 amino acids. The germline CDR1 and CDR2 sequences are SGDLS and YYNGEE.

This clonotype was observed a handful of times. The V gene is TRBV7-2, the J gene TRBJ1-2, with D maybe TRBD1 (6 bases). Per the germline V gene, CDR1 is SGHTA and CDR2 is FQGNSA. Trimming left V 0 bases short and J 3 bases short, with 11 bases between. The CDR3 consists of 15 residues. CDR3 in amino acids: CASSLAGGGYYGYTF. The DNA for the CDR3 is TGTGCCAGCAGCTTAGCGGGAGGGGGGTACTATGGCTACACCTTC.

This chain links TRBV6-2 or TRBV6-3 with TRBJ2-7; D unclear. The germline V gene has CDR1 MNHEY and CDR2 SVGEGT. The CDR3 has 15 amino acids. V was trimmed by 0 bases and J by 3 bases, leaving 12 bases between them. CDR3 amino acids: CASSYSARLFYEQYF. CDR3 DNA: TGTGCCAGCAGTTACTCAGCACGACTTTTCTACGAGCAGTACTTC.

The chain links TRBV5-1 to TRBJ2-5, with D possibly matching TRBD1 (5 bases). This CDR3 comprises 12 residues. Germline loops: CDR1 SGHRS, CDR2 YFSETQ. Trimming removed 3 bases at V and 3 bases at J, with 6 bases between. The CDR3: CASSSQEETQYF. Written as DNA, the CDR3 is TGCGCCAGCAGCTCACAGGAAGAGACCCAGTACTTC. Combining the CDR3 with reference TRBV5-1 and TRBJ2-5 gives the whole variable domain KAGVTQTPRYLIKTRGQQVTLSCSPISGHRSVSWYQQTPGQGLQFLFEYFSETQRNKGNFPGRFSGRQFSNSRSEMNVSTLELGDSALYLCASSSQEETQYFGPGTRLLVL.

This clonotype was recorded many times. The V gene is TRBV20-1, the J gene TRBJ2-1; D gene unclear. The CDR3 is made up of 15 amino acids. Germline CDR1 is DFQATT and CDR2 is SNEGSKA (reference sequence). The germline V and J ends were trimmed by 2 bases and 8 bases, with 19 bases remaining between them. In DNA form, the CDR3 reads TGCAGTGCTAGATCCCCCCTGGGGTTCGGCGATGAGCAGTTCTTC. Translated, it gives CSARSPLGFGDEQFF.

J is TRBJ2-1 and V is TRBV6-1; D gene uncertain. Trimming shortened V by 6 bases and J by 3 bases, and 18 bases separated the two germline ends. The germline V gene has CDR1 MNHNS and CDR2 SASEGT. CDR3 length: 16 amino acids. The chain's CDR3 is CASSPASAPNYNEQFF. DNA for the CDR3: TGTGCCAGCAGCCCGGCCTCTGCGCCAAACTACAATGAGCAGTTCTTC.

This chain uses TRBV4-1 with TRBJ1-1; 8 nucleotides align to TRBD1. The germline V gene has CDR1 MGHRA and CDR2 YSYEKL. J gave up 2 bases and V 0 bases, and 5 bases lay outside the gene matches. The CDR3 contains 16 residues. In DNA, the CDR3 is TGCGCCAGCAGCCAAGATTGGGCAGGGGGCAACACTGAAGCTTTCTTT. It translates to CASSQDWAGGNTEAFF.

The chain is built from TRBV12-3 or TRBV12-4 and TRBJ2-3; perhaps TRBD1 as D (5 bases). V lost 3 bases and J lost 5, with 9 bases in between. The CDR3 extends over 13 amino acids. CDR3 region: CASSFAGQDTQYF. The CDR3 DNA follows: TGTGCCAGCAGTTTTGCTGGACAAGATACGCAGTATTTT.

V and J are TRBV30 and TRBJ2-3; 7 nucleotides align to TRBD2. Germline V lookup: CDR1 GTSNPN, CDR2 SVGIG (reference sequence). After removal of 4 bases from V and 3 bases from J, the junction contained 4 bases not matched to a gene. The CDR3 contains 13 residues. CDR3 sequence reads: CAWKFSGTDTQYF. The CDR3 DNA reads TGTGCCTGGAAGTTTAGCGGGACAGATACGCAGTATTTT.

This clonotype occurred a few times. The J gene is TRBJ1-6, the V gene TRBV5-1; D is unresolved. V lost 4 bases, J lost 4 bases, and 6 bases lay in between. Germline values: CDR1 SGHRS, CDR2 YFSETQ. The CDR3 sequence is 13 residues long. The CDR3 sequence: CASSLRYNSPLHF. The DNA for the CDR3 is TGCGCCAGCAGCCTAAGATATAATTCACCCCTCCACTTT.

This clonotype was picked up a small number of times. The chain recombines TRBV10-3 with TRBJ1-6, with D possibly matching TRBD1 (6 bases). The CDR3 loop spans 13 amino acids. The germline gives CDR1 ENHRY, CDR2 SYGVKD. V lost 11 bases, J lost 10 bases, and 18 bases lay in between. CDR3 sequence reads: CAAGASGDSPLHF. CDR3 coding DNA: TGTGCCGCGGGGGCGTCGGGGGACTCACCCCTCCACTTT.

This clonotype was seen ten or more times. V gene TRBV29-1 combines with J gene TRBJ2-6, with 10 bases aligning to TRBD1. This CDR3 is 16 amino acids long. Germline V CDR1 and CDR2: SQVTM, ANQGSEA. Trimming took 6 bases from V and 2 from J; bases not matched to a gene: 7. CDR3 loop: CSVLGTGETGANVLTF. The CDR3 nucleotides are TGCAGCGTCCTCGGGACAGGGGAGACTGGGGCCAACGTCCTGACTTTC.

This clonotype has a handful of counts. This chain links TRBV24-1 with TRBJ2-5; weak D call: TRBD2 (6 bases). The V end lost 0 bases, the J end lost 4 bases, and 11 bases lay between the germline ends. Germline values: CDR1 KGHDR, CDR2 SFDVKD. This CDR3 region has 15 residues. CDR3 bases: TGTGCCACCAGTGATTTGCTGCGGGGCGCAGAGACCCAGTACTTC. Amino acid sequence: CATSDLLRGAETQYF.

There are a few counts of this clonotype. The chain recombines TRBV20-1 with TRBJ2-5; tentatively, D is TRBD1 (6 bases). The CDR3 extends over 13 amino acids. CDR1 is DFQATT and CDR2 is SNEGSKA in the germline V gene (reference sequence). Trimming removed 6 bases from V and 3 bases from J, with 14 bases in between. CDR3 loop: CSARRQAKETQYF. CDR3 bases: TGCAGTGCCCGAAGACAGGCAAAAGAGACCCAGTACTTC.

The chain links TRBV28 to TRBJ1-6; D remains unclear. The CDR3 sequence is 15 residues long. V gave up 5 bases and J gave up 0 bases, with 8 bases separating them. Per the germline V gene, CDR1 is MDHEN and CDR2 is SYDVKM. The DNA for the CDR3 is TGTGCCAGCAGTCTGCACAGCTCCTATAATTCACCCCTCCACTTT. Amino acid sequence: CASSLHSSYNSPLHF. Drawing the rest from reference TRBV28 and TRBJ1-6, the complete variable domain is DVKVTQSSRYLVKRTGEKVFLECVQDMDHENMFWYRQDPGLGLRLIYFSYDVKMKEKGDIPEGYSVSREKKERFSLILESASTNQTSMYLCASSLHSSYNSPLHFGNGTRLTVT.

V gene TRBV7-2 combines with J gene TRBJ1-1; TRBD1 matches at 8 bases. The germline V gene has CDR1 SGHTA and CDR2 FQGNSA. The CDR3 has 15 residues. Trimming removed 6 bases from V and 4 bases from J; junction bases left unmatched: 10. CDR3 sequence reads: CASSPTQGALTEAFF. CDR3 coding DNA: TGTGCCAGCAGTCCGACTCAGGGGGCACTCACTGAAGCTTTCTTT.

The table lists this clonotype with a few counts. DNA for the CDR3: TGTGCCAGCAGTCCAGTCTCGGGTATGAGCACAGATACGCAGTATTTT. Its translation: CASSPVSGMSTDTQYF. The chain uses TRBV5-5 and TRBJ2-3; D is undetermined. CDR1 is SGHKS, CDR2 YYEKEE, per germline (reference sequence). The germline V and J ends were trimmed by 5 bases and 0 bases, with 16 bases remaining between them. The CDR3 length is 16 residues.

This clonotype was observed a handful of times. The chain carries TRBV7-9 and TRBJ2-1, with TRBD2 matching over 9 bases. V dropped 5 bases and J dropped 3; count of bases not matched to a gene: 5. Germline CDR1 and CDR2: SEHNR and FQNEAQ (reference sequence). The CDR3 loop spans 15 amino acids. The CDR3 nucleotides are TGTGCCAGCAGCCCCGGGCGGGGGGGCTACAATGAGCAGTTCTTC. It is translated as CASSPGRGGYNEQFF.

The chain couples TRBV20-1 to TRBJ2-7, with TRBD1 matching 8 bases. The trim removed 6 bases at V and 3 bases at J, leaving 10 bases unmatched. This CDR3 is 14 amino acids long. Germline assignment: CDR1 DFQATT and CDR2 SNEGSKA (reference sequence). CDR3 DNA: TGCAGTGCCTTGAGGGGACAGGACAACTACGAGCAGTACTTC. Translation gives CSALRGQDNYEQYF.

V is TRBV4-3 and J is TRBJ2-7; TRBD1 or TRBD2 may be the D gene (5 bases each). V was clipped by 3 bases and J by 2 bases, with 14 bases between them. CDR3 length: 15 residues. Germline loops: CDR1 LGHNA, CDR2 YSLEER. DNA of the CDR3: TGCGCCAGCAGCCAGGGACGGGACCGAGCCTACGAGCAGTACTTC. Amino acid sequence: CASSQGRDRAYEQYF.

This chain links TRBV28 with TRBJ2-3, with D maybe TRBD1 (6 bases). The CDR3 is 15 residues long. The germline V and J ends were trimmed by 6 bases and 4 bases, with 17 bases remaining between them. Germline V gene sequence: CDR1 MDHEN, CDR2 SYDVKM. The CDR3 DNA sequence: TGTGCCAGCAGCCCTGACAGGAAACGAGCAGATACGCAGTATTTT. Amino acids: CASSPDRKRADTQYF.

This clonotype was seen at least ten times. The chain has TRBV4-2 and TRBJ1-2; the D gene is possibly TRBD1 (6 bases). Germline-derived CDR1 and CDR2 are LGHNA and YNFKEQ. The V end lost 2 bases, the J end lost 6 bases, and 13 bases lay between the germline ends. CDR3 length equals 14 residues. The CDR3 sequence: CASSQPGRGDGYTF. The CDR3, as DNA: TGTGCCAGCAGCCAACCCGGCAGGGGAGATGGCTACACCTTC.

This clonotype occurred many times. The chain couples TRBV18 to TRBJ2-7; 9 nucleotides agree with TRBD1. Germline V CDR1 and CDR2: KGHSH, LQKENI. V lost 8 bases, J lost 2 bases, and 7 bases stayed unmatched. The CDR3 contains 14 residues. CDR3 in DNA: TGTGCCAGCAGTCCGGGACAGGGCCCCTACGAGCAGTACTTC. Amino acids: CASSPGQGPYEQYF.

In this sample, this clonotype turned up a few times. V usage is TRBV27 and J usage is TRBJ2-4; TRBD1 aligns across 8 bases. Germline lookup yields CDR1 MNHEY and CDR2 SMNVEV (reference sequence). V dropped 3 bases and J dropped 11; count of bases not matched to a gene: 9. CDR3 size: 14 residues. The CDR3 DNA follows: TGTGCCAGCAGTTTTTCGGGACAGGCAACAGTTCAGTACTTC. This encodes CASSFSGQATVQYF.

This clonotype was seen ten or more times. The chain couples TRBV6-1 to TRBJ1-2; TRBD1 matches at 12 bases. Germline assignment: CDR1 MNHNS and CDR2 SASEGT. There are 14 residues in the CDR3. V dropped 8 bases and J dropped 2; count of bases not matched to a gene: 3. The CDR3 DNA sequence: TGTGCCAGCCGGGACAGGGGGCGAAACTATGGCTACACCTTC. Translation gives CASRDRGRNYGYTF.

The V and J genes are TRBV7-2 and TRBJ2-7; TRBD1 agrees at 8 bases. This CDR3 is built from 15 residues. Germline loops: CDR1 SGHTA, CDR2 FQGNSA. V dropped 4 bases and J dropped 0; count of bases not matched to a gene: 5. CDR3 region: CASSSVTGASYEQYF. The CDR3 DNA is TGTGCCAGCAGCTCCGTGACAGGGGCCTCCTACGAGCAGTACTTC.

This clonotype came up a few times. The J gene is TRBJ2-7, the V gene TRBV4-2, with a possible D match to TRBD2 (5 bases). Per the germline V gene, CDR1 is LGHNA and CDR2 is YNFKEQ. Trimming left V 0 bases short and J 2 bases short, with 14 bases between. The CDR3 has 16 residues. The CDR3 DNA is TGTGCCAGCAGCCAAGATTTAACGTCTAGCACCTACGAGCAGTACTTC. Protein product: CASSQDLTSSTYEQYF.

The V gene is TRBV9, the J gene TRBJ2-3; 10 nucleotides match TRBD2. The CDR3 totals 15 residues. The junction had 9 bases not matched to a gene; V was cut back by 0 bases and J by 11 bases. CDR1 is SGDLS, CDR2 YYNGEE, per germline. This CDR3 reads CASSVEVASGSEQYF. CDR3 DNA sequence: TGTGCCAGCAGCGTAGAGGTAGCTAGCGGGAGTGAGCAGTATTTT.

The gene calls are TRBV20-1 and TRBJ2-3; D remains unclear. Germline CDR1 and CDR2: DFQATT and SNEGSKA (reference sequence). The CDR3 extends over 13 amino acids. V was trimmed by 3 bases and J by 5 bases, leaving 12 bases between them. The CDR3 nucleotides are TGCAGTGCTAGGCCCCCCGTTGTAGATACGCAGTATTTT. Amino acids: CSARPPVVDTQYF.

This clonotype was seen many times. This chain uses TRBV9 with TRBJ2-7; D might be TRBD2 (6 bases). The germline V gene has CDR1 SGDLS and CDR2 YYNGEE. V was shortened by 2 bases and J by 2 bases, with 14 bases between the two germline ends. This CDR3 is 15 amino acids long. The chain's CDR3 is CASSVTGTSTYEQYF. In DNA form, the CDR3 reads TGTGCCAGCAGCGTTACCGGGACTTCCACCTACGAGCAGTACTTC.